Below, one TCR beta chain is given with its context. Repertoires were generated with immunoSEQ multiplex PCR, while TCRdb's copy carries only in-frame clones and drops some. This sample has over 90,000 clones, with less than 90% found just once. This sample was included in a study of glioma-infiltrating T cells after dendritic cell vaccination. Study-level background: Three intradermal dendritic cell vaccine injections were given every two weeks.

Sample time point: after dendritic cell vaccination, including at tumor progression/relapse. CDR1 is SGDLS, CDR2 YYNGEE, per germline. This CDR3 is 13 amino acids long. Deletions cut 0 bases from V and 3 bases from J, with 6 bases between. The sequence came from a human donor with glioblastoma. The J gene is TRBJ1-2, the V gene TRBV9, with D maybe TRBD1 (6 bases). This material consisted of blood, taken after dendritic cell vaccination. As DNA, the CDR3 is TGTGCCAGCAGCGTAGACAGGGACTATGGCTACACCTTC. Amino acids: CASSVDRDYGYTF.